This record covers a single T cell receptor (beta chain). Its antigen is not identified. A multiplex PCR was run with 60 Vbeta primers and 13 Jbeta primers. Sequencing was performed with immunoSEQ multiplex PCR; in TCRdb, only in-frame clones are kept and a portion is missing. The data show some 150,000 clones, with nearly 80% seen just once and around 13% held by the top ten. The V gene lost 7 bases and the J gene lost 5 bases, with 9 bases spanning the gap. The CDR3 runs 11 residues. Germline-derived CDR1 and CDR2 are SNHLY and FYNNEI. The data derive from a study of cytomegalovirus exposure and HLA in healthy donors. The wider study: Early release data held 80 million to 100 million unique TCRs from HLA-typed donors.

General study findings and limits: Fewer N-insertions (relative to the roughly 670-donor mean) were reportedly seen in an Asian-associated ancestry cluster in a later analysis.

The sequencing input was PBMCs. The receptor comes from a man aged 25 to 40 in good health and CMV-seropositive. The V and J genes are TRBV2 and TRBJ2-7; D gene uncertain. The CDR3 region is CASNYPDEQYF. The CDR3 DNA follows: TGTGCCAGCAATTATCCGGACGAGCAGTACTTC.